Listed below are T cell receptor beta chains from one sample, sequenced in a study of T and B cells in COVID-19 patients. One entry per CDR3 protein results from TCRdb running MiXCR on the multiplex PCR reads. The table has tens of thousands of distinct CDR3 sequences, about a third seen once; the top ten hold roughly 1.9%. Sequencing was carried out using blood. The source of these receptors is a human donor who had recovered from COVID-19. Both conserved end residues are part of each CDR3. D genes are given only for firm matches. The size entry is marked missing in some rows and otherwise reads once, few, many or a size class.

TRBJ2-2 TRBV11-3 16 TRBD1 . TGTGCCAGAAGCCAAGTGGGGACAGGGAACACCGGGGAGCTGTTTTTT CARSQVGTGNTGELFF
TRBJ1-3 TRBV30 11 . . TGTGCCTGGAGGGAGGGAAACATCATATATTTT CAWREGNIIYF
TRBJ2-2 TRBV11-3 15 . medium-sized TGTGCCAGCAGCACCCAAGGGGGTCACACCGGGGAGCTGTTTTTT CASSTQGGHTGELFF
TRBJ2-5 TRBV11-3 17 TRBD2 few TGTGCCAGCAGCTTACTAACTCTAGCGGGGTCAGGAGAGACCCAGTACTTC CASSLLTLAGSGETQYF
TRBJ2-2 TRBV5-4 17 TRBD2 many TGTGCCAGCGCAACGGTACTAGCGGGGGGTTTAACCGGGGAGCTGTTTTTT CASATVLAGGLTGELFF
TRBJ2-3 TRBV6-5 12 . medium-sized TGTGCCAGCAGTTATACGGGGCTAACGCAGTATTTT CASSYTGLTQYF
TRBJ1-4 TRBV29-1 14 . medium-sized TGCAGCGTTGGGACGGGGCTGAGGGATGAAAAACTGTTTTTT CSVGTGLRDEKLFF
TRBJ1-1 TRBV6-6 13 TRBD1 . TGTGCCGGTAACCAGGGGGCGGACACTGAAGCTTTCTTT CAGNQGADTEAFF
TRBJ2-7 TRBV30 13 . . TGTGCCTGGAGGTGGGGGGGCTCCGACGAGCAGTACTTC CAWRWGGSDEQYF
TRBJ1-2 TRBV25-1 15 TRBD1 . TGTGCCAGCATTCCACCCGACAGGGGCGTCTATGGCTACACCTTC CASIPPDRGVYGYTF
TRBJ2-1 TRBV20-1 15 . . TGCAGTGCTAGAGACGGAGAGGGGGTCGACAATGAGCAGTTCTTC CSARDGEGVDNEQFF
TRBJ1-6 TRBV5-5 14 . few TGTGCCAGCAGCCGAGACAGCACGAATTCACCCCTCCACTTT CASSRDSTNSPLHF
TRBJ2-3 TRBV28 16 TRBD1 few TGTGCCAGCAGTGCCCGGACAGGGGTAGGCACAGATACGCAGTATTTT CASSARTGVGTDTQYF
TRBJ2-6 TRBV6-2/TRBV6-3 18 TRBD1 few TGTGCCAGCGGAGACGGGACAGGGTCCCCCTCTGGGGCCAACGTCCTGACTTTC CASGDGTGSPSGANVLTF
TRBJ1-5 TRBV7-6 14 . . TGTGCCAGCAGTCAGTCGAGGGCGGGTCAGCCCCAGCATTTT CASSQSRAGQPQHF
TRBJ2-7 TRBV20-1 12 TRBD2 . TGCAGTGCTAGGGCGGGGGCCTACGAGCAGTACTTC CSARAGAYEQYF
TRBJ2-1 TRBV11-3 14 . . TGTGCCAGCAGCCGGGCTTGGGAGGACAATGAGCAGTTCTTC CASSRAWEDNEQFF
TRBJ2-7 TRBV6-6 13 . many TGTGCCAGCAGCGACGCAGGGGTCCACGAGCAGTACTTC CASSDAGVHEQYF
TRBJ1-4 TRBV6-2/TRBV6-3 16 TRBD1 . TGTGCCAGCAGTTTCGGACAGGGCGATAGTGGTGAAAAACTGTTTTTT CASSFGQGDSGEKLFF
TRBJ2-6 TRBV27 17 TRBD1 . TGTGCCAGCAGTCCCCGGGACAGGGGGCCTGGGGCCAACGTCCTGACTTTC CASSPRDRGPGANVLTF
TRBJ2-1 TRBV10-3 14 . few TGTGCCATCAGTGATATACTAGCTAGCAATGAGCAGTTCTTC CAISDILASNEQFF
TRBJ1-1 TRBV10-3 14 . . TGTGCCATCAGTGGTGGACAGACGAACACTGAAGCTTTCTTT CAISGGQTNTEAFF
TRBJ2-5 TRBV30 12 . many TGTGCCTGGAGTGTCTCACAAGAGACCCAGTACTTC CAWSVSQETQYF
TRBJ1-2 TRBV29-1 13 . few TGCAGCGTTGCACGGGACACTAACTATGGCTACACCTTC CSVARDTNYGYTF
TRBJ2-3 TRBV10-3 13 . once TGTGCCATCAGTCAACTAGGCATAGATACGCAGTATTTT CAISQLGIDTQYF
TRBJ1-1 TRBV12-3/TRBV12-4 14 TRBD1 few TGTGCCAGCAGTTTTCAGGGGGCAAGCACTGAAGCTTTCTTT CASSFQGASTEAFF
TRBJ2-1 TRBV19 16 . many TGTGCCAGTAGTATAGTGGCCGGACGCTCCTACAATGAGCAGTTCTTC CASSIVAGRSYNEQFF
TRBJ1-1 TRBV12-3/TRBV12-4 13 . . TGTGCCAGCAGTTTAAGGTCGGGGGGAGAAGCTTTCTTT CASSLRSGGEAFF
TRBJ2-1 TRBV29-1 13 . medium-sized TGCAGCGTTAGCTCTCTCCCGAACAATGAGCAGTTCTTC CSVSSLPNNEQFF
TRBJ1-2 TRBV14 13 . . TGTGCCAGCAGCCAAGATTACAGTTATGGCTACACCTTC CASSQDYSYGYTF
TRBJ1-1 TRBV19 15 TRBD1 few TGTGCCAGTAGTATAGCATGGACAGGGCTTACTGAAGCTTTCTTT CASSIAWTGLTEAFF
TRBJ2-3 TRBV27 16 TRBD2 . TGTGCCAGCAGTCCCCCCCCCCTAGCGGGGGGGTGGGAGAAGTATTTT CASSPPPLAGGWEKYF
TRBJ2-2 TRBV5-1 20 TRBD2 . TGCGCCAGCAGCTCACAACCCCTAGCGGGGCGTACCCGTAGCACCGGGGAGCTGTTTTTT CASSSQPLAGRTRSTGELFF
TRBJ2-2 TRBV12-3/TRBV12-4 14 . many TGTGCCAGCAGTTTAGGTCAGTTCACCGGGGAGCTGTTTTTT CASSLGQFTGELFF
TRBJ2-6 TRBV6-2/TRBV6-3 16 . few TGTGCCAGCAGTTACTCGACCAAGTCTGGGGCCAACGTCCTGACTTTC CASSYSTKSGANVLTF
TRBJ1-3 TRBV5-5 15 . . TGTGCCAGCAGCTCGGGGCTCGCCTCTGGAAACACCATATATTTT CASSSGLASGNTIYF
TRBJ1-4 TRBV6-5 15 . . TGTGCCAGCAGTTACTCCCTTGCAACTAATGAAAAACTGTTTTTT CASSYSLATNEKLFF
TRBJ2-1 TRBV20-1 16 . . TGCAGTGCTAGAGGGAGCGGGCGGGGCTCCTACAATGAGCAGTTCTTC CSARGSGRGSYNEQFF
TRBJ2-7 TRBV5-4 14 . few TGTGCCAGCAGCCCGGGGACCTATCCGGTAGAGCAGTACTTC CASSPGTYPVEQYF
TRBJ1-2 TRBV7-9 14 . . TGTGCCAGCAGCTTATCTGGGGTTCGGTATGGCTACACCTTC CASSLSGVRYGYTF
TRBJ2-7 TRBV6-5 13 . . TGTGCCAGCAGCACGGACAGCTCCTACGAGCAGTACTTC CASSTDSSYEQYF
TRBJ1-6 TRBV5-1 14 TRBD1 . TGCGCCAGCAGCCCTGGACAGGGGGATTCACCCCTCCACTTT CASSPGQGDSPLHF
TRBJ2-5 TRBV27 16 TRBD2 few TGTGCCAGCAGTTTAAGGACTAGCGGGGGGGCAGAGACCCAGTACTTC CASSLRTSGGAETQYF